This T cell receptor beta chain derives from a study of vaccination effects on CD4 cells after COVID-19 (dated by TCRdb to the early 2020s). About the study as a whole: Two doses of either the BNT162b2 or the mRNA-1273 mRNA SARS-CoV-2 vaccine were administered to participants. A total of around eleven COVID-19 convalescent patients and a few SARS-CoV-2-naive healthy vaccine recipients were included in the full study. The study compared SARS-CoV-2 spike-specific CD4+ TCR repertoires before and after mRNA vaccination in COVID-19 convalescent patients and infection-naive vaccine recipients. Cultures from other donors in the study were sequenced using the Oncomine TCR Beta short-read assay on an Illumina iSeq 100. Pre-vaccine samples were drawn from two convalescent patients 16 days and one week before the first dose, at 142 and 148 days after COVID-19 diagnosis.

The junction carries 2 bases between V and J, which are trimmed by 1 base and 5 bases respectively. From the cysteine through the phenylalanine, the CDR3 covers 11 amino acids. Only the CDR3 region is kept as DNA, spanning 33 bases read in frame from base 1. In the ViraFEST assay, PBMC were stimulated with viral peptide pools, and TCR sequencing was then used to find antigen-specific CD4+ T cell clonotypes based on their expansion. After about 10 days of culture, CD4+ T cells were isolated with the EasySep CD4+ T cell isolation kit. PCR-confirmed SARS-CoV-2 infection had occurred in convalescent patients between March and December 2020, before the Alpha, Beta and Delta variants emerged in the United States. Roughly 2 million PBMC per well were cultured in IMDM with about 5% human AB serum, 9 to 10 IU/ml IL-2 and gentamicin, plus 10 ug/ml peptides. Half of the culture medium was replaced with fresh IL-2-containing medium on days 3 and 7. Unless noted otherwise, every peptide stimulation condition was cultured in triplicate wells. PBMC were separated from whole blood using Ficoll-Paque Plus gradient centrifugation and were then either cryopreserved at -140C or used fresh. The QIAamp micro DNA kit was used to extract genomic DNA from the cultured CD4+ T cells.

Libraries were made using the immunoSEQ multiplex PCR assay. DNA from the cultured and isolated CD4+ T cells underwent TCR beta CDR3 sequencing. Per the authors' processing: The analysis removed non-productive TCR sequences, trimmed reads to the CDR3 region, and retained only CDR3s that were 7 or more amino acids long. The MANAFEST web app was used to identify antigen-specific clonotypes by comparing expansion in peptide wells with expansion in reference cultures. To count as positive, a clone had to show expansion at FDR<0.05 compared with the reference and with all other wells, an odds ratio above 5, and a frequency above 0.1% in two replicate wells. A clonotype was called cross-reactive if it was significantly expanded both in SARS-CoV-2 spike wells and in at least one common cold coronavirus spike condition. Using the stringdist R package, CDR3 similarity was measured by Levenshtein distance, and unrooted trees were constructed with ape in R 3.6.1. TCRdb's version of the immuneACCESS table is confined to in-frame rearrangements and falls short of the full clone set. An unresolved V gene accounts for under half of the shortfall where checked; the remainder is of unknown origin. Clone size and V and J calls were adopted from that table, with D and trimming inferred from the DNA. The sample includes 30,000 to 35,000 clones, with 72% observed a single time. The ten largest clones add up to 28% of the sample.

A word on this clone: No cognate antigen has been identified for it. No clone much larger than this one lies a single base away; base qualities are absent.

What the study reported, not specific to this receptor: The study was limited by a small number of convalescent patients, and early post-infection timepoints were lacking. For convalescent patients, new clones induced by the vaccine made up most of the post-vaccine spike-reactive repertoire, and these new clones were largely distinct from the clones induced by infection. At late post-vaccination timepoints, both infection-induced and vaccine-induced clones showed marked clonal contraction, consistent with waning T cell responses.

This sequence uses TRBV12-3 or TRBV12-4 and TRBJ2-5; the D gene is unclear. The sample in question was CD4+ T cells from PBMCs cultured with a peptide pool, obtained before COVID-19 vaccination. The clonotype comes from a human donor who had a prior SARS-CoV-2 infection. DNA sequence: TGTGCCAGCAGTTTAGGTGAGACCCAGTACTTC. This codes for CASSLGETQYF.